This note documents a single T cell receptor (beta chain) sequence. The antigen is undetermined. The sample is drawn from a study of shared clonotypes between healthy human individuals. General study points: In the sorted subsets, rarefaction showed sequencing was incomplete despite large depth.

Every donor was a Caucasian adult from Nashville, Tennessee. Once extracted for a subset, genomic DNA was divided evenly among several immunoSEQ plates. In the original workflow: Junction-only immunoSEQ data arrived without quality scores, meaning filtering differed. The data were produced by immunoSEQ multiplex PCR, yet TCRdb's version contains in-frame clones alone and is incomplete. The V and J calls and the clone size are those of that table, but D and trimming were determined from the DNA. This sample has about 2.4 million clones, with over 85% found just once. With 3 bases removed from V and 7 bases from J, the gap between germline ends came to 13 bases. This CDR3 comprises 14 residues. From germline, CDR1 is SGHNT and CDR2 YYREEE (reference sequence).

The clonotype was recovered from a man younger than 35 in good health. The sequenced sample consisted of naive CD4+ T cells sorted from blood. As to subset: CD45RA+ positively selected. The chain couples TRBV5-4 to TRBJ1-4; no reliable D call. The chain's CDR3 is CASSSGGVGEKLFF. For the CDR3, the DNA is TGTGCCAGCAGCTCTGGCGGGGTCGGTGAAAAACTGTTTTTT.